What follows is one T cell receptor beta chain and its context. With 4 bases removed from V and 2 bases from J, the gap between germline ends came to 11 bases. Per the germline V gene, CDR1 is KGHSH and CDR2 is LQKENI. This CDR3 is built from 14 residues. Data came from immunoSEQ multiplex PCR; TCRdb stores just in-frame clones and leaves some out. The profile shows nearly 60,000 clones, 89% of them singletons. The sample originates from a study of identifying expanded T cells in peripheral blood. This clonotype was obtained from a person between 18 and 75 years old in good health. The chain carries TRBV18 and TRBJ1-2, with D hard to call. What was sequenced was blood. CDR3 loop: CASSRLRGNYGYTF. Written as DNA, the CDR3 is TGTGCCAGCTCACGACTCAGAGGGAACTATGGCTACACCTTC.